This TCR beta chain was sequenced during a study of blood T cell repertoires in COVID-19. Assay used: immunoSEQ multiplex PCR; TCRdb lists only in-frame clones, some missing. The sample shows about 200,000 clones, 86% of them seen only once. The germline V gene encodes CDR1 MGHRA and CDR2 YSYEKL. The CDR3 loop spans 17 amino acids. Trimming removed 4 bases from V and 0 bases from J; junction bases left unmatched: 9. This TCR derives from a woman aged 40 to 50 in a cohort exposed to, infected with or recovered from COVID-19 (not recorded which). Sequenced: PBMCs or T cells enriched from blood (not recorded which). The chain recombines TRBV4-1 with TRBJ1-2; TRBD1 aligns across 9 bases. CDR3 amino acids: CASSLGGQGDPNYGYTF. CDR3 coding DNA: TGCGCCAGCAGCCTCGGGGGACAGGGCGATCCTAACTATGGCTACACCTTC.